This T cell receptor beta chain appears in the sequencing data of a study of response to subunit inactivated influenza vaccine. Study-level findings and limits: T cells newly recruited by each seasonal influenza vaccination are few, the authors suggested.

TCRdb re-analysed the RT-PCR reads in MiXCR, keeping a single row per CDR3 protein. Of 490,000 or so distinct CDR3 sequences detected, less than 8% appear once; the ten largest clones hold approximately 13%. From germline, CDR1 is SGHRS and CDR2 YFSETQ. V gave up 3 bases and J gave up 0 bases, with 9 bases separating them. The CDR3 contains 15 residues. In its sample, this clonotype was seen many times. Its matching antigen is unknown. V is TRBV5-1 and J is TRBJ2-2, with D possibly TRBD1 on 5 matching bases. This sequence was found in a man in his fifties or sixties who received an inactivated influenza vaccine. This material consisted of PBMCs from blood, taken around 25 months after vaccination. As DNA, the CDR3 is TGCGCCAGCAGCTCGACAGCCCCGAACACCGGGGAGCTGTTTTTT. It is translated as CASSSTAPNTGELFF.